This T cell receptor (beta chain) was documented in a study of T cell changes during pregnancy in multiple sclerosis. This CDR3 has 14 amino acids. The V end was cut by 7 bases, the J end by 4 bases, with 11 bases between. The germline gives CDR1 SGHTA, CDR2 FQGNSA. Sequenced by immunoSEQ multiplex PCR; TCRdb stores in-frame clones only, minus some. The sample consists of about 69,000 clones, approximately 91% of them appearing once. Sequencing used peripheral blood, obtained in the third trimester of pregnancy. The TCR sequence derives from a female donor with multiple sclerosis, enrolled in a pregnancy study. This chain connects TRBV7-2 to TRBJ2-6; D is uncertain. The DNA for the CDR3 is TGTGCCAGCACCATCACGAGGGGGGCCAACGTCCTGACTTTC. This translates into CASTITRGANVLTF.